The 25 T cell receptor beta chains presented below share a single source sample, sequenced in a study of PD-L1 blockade in urothelial cancer. TCRdb's copy holds only in-frame clones and misses some; the assay was immunoSEQ multiplex PCR. The sample comprises under 35,000 clones, about 87% of which are singletons, and 3% to 4% rests with the top ten. Sequences were derived from PBMCs, sampled around atezolizumab (anti-PD-L1) treatment. All receptors derive from a man aged 50 to 59 with urothelial cancer.

The chain is built from TRBV15 and TRBJ2-5, with D hard to call. Per the germline V gene, CDR1 is LNHNV and CDR2 is YYDKDF (reference sequence). The CDR3 is made up of 14 amino acids. V gave up 0 bases and J gave up 1 base, with 6 bases separating them. The CDR3 spells CATSRDFRQETQYF. The CDR3 DNA follows: TGTGCCACCAGCAGAGATTTTCGCCAAGAGACCCAGTACTTC.

V gene TRBV30 combines with J gene TRBJ1-1; no firm D call. Trimming removed 0 bases from V and 4 bases from J, with 9 bases in between. This CDR3 has 13 residues. Per germline, CDR1 GTSNPN and CDR2 SVGIG (reference sequence). This CDR3 is CAWSVGPSTEAFF. As DNA, the CDR3 is TGTGCCTGGAGTGTTGGCCCTAGCACTGAAGCTTTCTTT.

The V call is TRBV18, the J call TRBJ2-6; a weak D match, TRBD1 (7 bases). This CDR3 spans 17 amino acids. The ends were cut back, 2 bases at V and 0 bases at J, with 11 bases in the middle. Looked up from germline, CDR1 is KGHSH and CDR2 is LQKENI. In nucleotides, the CDR3 is TGTGCCAGCTCACCAGCGGGACAGAGCTCTGGGGCCAACGTCCTGACTTTC. Translation gives CASSPAGQSSGANVLTF. Filled out from reference TRBV18 and TRBJ2-6, the complete variable domain reads NAGVMQNPRHLVRRRGQEARLRCSPMKGHSHVYWYRQLPEEGLKFMVYLQKENIIDESGMPKERFSAEFPKEGPSILRIQQVVRGDSAAYFCASSPAGQSSGANVLTFGAGSRLTVL.

This chain uses TRBV10-3 with TRBJ1-5, with 11 bases identical to TRBD1. The CDR3 consists of 16 residues. In germline, CDR1 is ENHRY, CDR2 SYGVKD. After removal of 3 bases from V and 6 bases from J, the junction contained 7 bases not matched to a gene. The CDR3 coding sequence is TGTGCCATCAGTGAAGGACAGGGGGCGGTCGGTCAGCCCCAGCATTTT. The encoded protein is CAISEGQGAVGQPQHF.

This sequence joins TRBV14 and TRBJ2-3; 7 nucleotides agree with TRBD1. Trimming at V came to 3 bases and at J to 4 bases, leaving 4 bases not matched to a gene. From germline, CDR1 is SGHDN and CDR2 FVKESK. The CDR3 extends over 14 amino acids. CDR3 in amino acids: CASSQTGYADTQYF. DNA for the CDR3: TGTGCCAGCAGCCAGACAGGGTATGCAGATACGCAGTATTTT.

The chain carries TRBV11-2 and TRBJ2-5, with D uncertain. The CDR3 has 14 residues. Germline V CDR1 and CDR2: SGHAT, FQNNGV. The V gene lost 5 bases and the J gene lost 4 bases, with 14 bases spanning the gap. The CDR3 nucleotides are TGTGCCAGCAGCCCCCGGGTTAGCTTAGAGACCCAGTACTTC. Residues: CASSPRVSLETQYF.

This clone has a handful of counts. The rearrangement uses TRBV11-2 and TRBJ2-7; no definite D call. Germline CDR1 reads SGHAT; CDR2 reads FQNNGV. This CDR3 has 14 amino acids. The ends were cut back, 0 bases at V and 6 bases at J, with 12 bases in the middle. The CDR3 region has the DNA TGTGCCAGCAGCTTAGATAGGCAGGTGGGCGAGCAGTACTTC. Residues: CASSLDRQVGEQYF.

This chain joins TRBV11-2 and TRBJ2-1; TRBD1 matches 11 bases. V shed 5 bases, J shed 9 bases, and the junction held 12 bases outside the gene matches. The CDR3 length is 16 residues. Germline-derived CDR1 and CDR2 are SGHAT and FQNNGV. This CDR3 reads CASSPIPGQGEIEQFF. Here the CDR3 DNA reads TGTGCCAGCAGCCCAATTCCGGGACAGGGGGAAATTGAGCAGTTCTTC.

The chain combines TRBV28 with TRBJ1-2; 10 bases align to TRBD1. Germline V CDR1 and CDR2: MDHEN, SYDVKM. The CDR3 consists of 14 residues. The V segment lost 3 bases and the J segment 8 bases; nucleotides outside the gene matches: 6. CDR3 region: CASSLGTGARGYTF. The CDR3 nucleotides read TGTGCCAGCAGTTTGGGGACAGGGGCAAGGGGCTACACCTTC.

The J gene is TRBJ2-7, the V gene TRBV11-3, with 7 bases aligning to TRBD1. Germline assignment: CDR1 SGHNT and CDR2 YENEEA. The CDR3 is 13 residues long. J lost 4 bases, V lost 5 bases, and 5 bases had no gene match. CDR3 sequence (DNA): TGTGCCAGCAGCCGTGGACAGGCGTACGAGCAGTACTTC. It yields the protein CASSRGQAYEQYF.

The chain links TRBV5-1 to TRBJ2-5, with D perhaps TRBD1 (6 bases). The CDR3 has 15 residues. The V gene's germline CDR1 is SGHRS and CDR2 YFSETQ. Trimming removed 1 base at V and 5 bases at J, with 15 bases between. CDR3: CASSLSKDRAETQYF. The DNA of the CDR3 is TGCGCCAGCAGCTTGTCCAAGGACAGAGCGGAGACCCAGTACTTC.

The rearrangement links TRBV12-5 to TRBJ2-2; 10 bases line up with TRBD1. The CDR3 loop spans 19 amino acids. The V segment lost 2 bases and the J segment 5 bases; nucleotides outside the gene matches: 14. In germline, CDR1 is LGHNT, CDR2 FRNRAP. The CDR3 sequence is CASGLPWDRGWVSTGELFF. CDR3 DNA: TGTGCTAGTGGTTTGCCCTGGGACAGGGGATGGGTTAGTACCGGGGAGCTGTTTTTT.

The rearrangement uses TRBV10-3 and TRBJ2-1; TRBD2 matches 8 bases. V lost 3 bases and J lost 9; bases outside the gene matches: 13. This CDR3 is 16 amino acids long. Germline V gene lookup returns CDR1 ENHRY and CDR2 SYGVKD. CDR3 sequence reads: CAISEFGQPLAAEQFF. In DNA, the CDR3 is TGTGCCATCAGTGAATTTGGACAGCCACTAGCGGCTGAGCAGTTCTTC.

This clone appeared a few times. The chain carries TRBV7-2 and TRBJ2-1; D might be TRBD2 (6 bases). The V end was cut by 5 bases, the J end by 10 bases, with 15 bases between. Germline-derived CDR1 and CDR2 are SGHTA and FQGNSA. The CDR3 sequence is 13 residues long. The CDR3 sequence: CASSIPGLREQFF. The CDR3 coding sequence is TGTGCCAGCAGCATACCGGGACTGAGGGAGCAGTTCTTC.

The chain couples TRBV4-1 to TRBJ2-1; TRBD1 might be the D (5 bases). Trimming took off 2 bases at V and 6 bases at J, with 26 bases between the two ends. This CDR3 has 19 amino acids. In germline, CDR1 is MGHRA, CDR2 YSYEKL. The CDR3 region has the DNA TGCGCCAGCAGCCAAATACTGCAAAGGGGCCCCAGTGGGGTCAATGAGCAGTTCTTC. Encoded protein: CASSQILQRGPSGVNEQFF.

The J gene is TRBJ2-7, the V gene TRBV4-1, with 9 bases aligning to TRBD1. Germline V gene lookup returns CDR1 MGHRA and CDR2 YSYEKL. With 2 bases clipped from V and 2 bases from J, the junction kept 7 bases outside the gene matches. CDR3 length equals 16 residues. CDR3 DNA sequence: TGCGCCAGCAGCCAACCCACGACAGGGGGACCCTACGAGCAGTACTTC. Its translation: CASSQPTTGGPYEQYF.

The gene calls are TRBV27 and TRBJ2-1, with 11 positions matching TRBD2. In germline, CDR1 is MNHEY, CDR2 SMNVEV (reference sequence). With V trimmed by 2 bases and J by 5 bases, 2 bases remained unmatched. The CDR3 is 15 amino acids. The CDR3 reads CASSLGTSGHNEQFF. The DNA for the CDR3 is TGTGCCAGCAGTTTAGGGACTAGCGGTCACAATGAGCAGTTCTTC.

J is TRBJ2-3 and V is TRBV12-5; the D gene is possibly TRBD1 (6 bases). Trimming stripped 4 bases from V and 2 bases from J, with 16 bases between. The germline CDR1 and CDR2 sequences are LGHNT and FRNRAP. This CDR3 contains 16 residues. The CDR3 loop reads CASGWSRGHYTDTQYF. The CDR3 DNA reads as TGTGCTAGTGGTTGGTCCCGGGGACACTACACAGATACGCAGTATTTT. The entire variable domain, with the rest obtained from reference TRBV12-5 and TRBJ2-3, is as follows: DARVTQTPRHKVTEMGQEVTMRCQPILGHNTVFWYRQTMMQGLELLAYFRNRAPLDDSGMPKDRFSAEMPDATLATLKIQPSEPRDSAVYFCASGWSRGHYTDTQYFGPGTRLTVL.

The chain links TRBV5-4 to TRBJ1-3; maybe TRBD1 (6 bases). Germline lookup yields CDR1 SGHNT and CDR2 YYREEE (reference sequence). This CDR3 has 13 residues. V was trimmed by 1 base and J by 8 bases, leaving 10 bases between them. The CDR3 here is CASSLTGKDTIYF. DNA of the CDR3: TGTGCCAGCAGCTTGACAGGGAAGGACACCATATATTTT.

This chain joins TRBV28 and TRBJ2-5; D might be TRBD1 (6 bases). This CDR3 contains 12 residues. The V gene lost 6 bases and the J gene lost 5 bases, with 10 bases spanning the gap. The germline V gene encodes CDR1 MDHEN and CDR2 SYDVKM. CDR3 amino acids: CASSRRGETQYF. The DNA for the CDR3 is TGTGCCAGCAGCCGTAGGGGGGAGACCCAGTACTTC.

The chain joins TRBV2 to TRBJ2-7; the match to TRBD1 covers 8 bases. From germline, CDR1 is SNHLY and CDR2 FYNNEI. V lost 7 bases and J lost 2; bases outside the gene matches: 13. The CDR3 covers 16 residues. CDR3 protein: CASIPLWGDRTYEQYF. The CDR3 DNA is TGTGCCAGCATCCCTCTTTGGGGGGACAGGACCTACGAGCAGTACTTC.

The chain combines TRBV9 with TRBJ2-5, with 10 bases matching TRBD2. The CDR3 loop spans 17 amino acids. V lost 3 bases, J lost 2 bases, and 10 bases stayed unmatched. CDR1 and CDR2 (germline): SGDLS, YYNGEE. CDR3 protein: CASSAGLAGGGQETQYF. The CDR3 nucleotides read TGTGCCAGCAGCGCCGGATTAGCGGGAGGAGGACAAGAGACCCAGTACTTC.

This clone was seen only once. The chain recombines TRBV10-3 with TRBJ2-5, with 7 positions matching TRBD1. The junction had 9 bases not matched to a gene; V was cut back by 11 bases and J by 3 bases. Germline V gene data show CDR1 as ENHRY and CDR2 as SYGVKD. The CDR3 consists of 13 residues. CDR3 coding DNA: TGTGCCGTGGGGGCAGGGGGAAAAGAGACCCAGTACTTC. It codes for CAVGAGGKETQYF.

V is TRBV15 and J is TRBJ2-3; 8 nucleotides align to TRBD1. CDR1 and CDR2 from the germline V gene are LNHNV and YYDKDF (reference sequence). The CDR3 is 15 residues long. Losses at the gene ends were 5 bases for V and 3 bases for J; bases not matched to a gene: 7. CDR3 DNA: TGTGCCACCAGCTTCAGGGGGCCGGGAACAGATACGCAGTATTTT. Protein sequence: CATSFRGPGTDTQYF.

The chain links TRBV9 to TRBJ1-5, with D hard to call. V was cut by 4 bases and J by 2 bases, with 19 bases left in between. CDR3 size: 17 residues. The V gene's germline CDR1 is SGDLS and CDR2 YYNGEE. The CDR3 loop is CASSPLRTVNCNQPQHF. The CDR3 nucleotides read TGTGCCAGCAGCCCTCTGAGAACGGTCAATTGCAATCAGCCCCAGCATTTT. Complete variable domain (other parts from reference TRBV9 and TRBJ1-5): DSGVTQTPKHLITATGQRVTLRCSPRSGDLSVYWYQQSLDQGLQFLIQYYNGEERAKGNILERFSAQQFPDLHSELNLSSLELGDSALYFCASSPLRTVNCNQPQHFGDGTRLSIL.